This TCR beta chain appears in the sequencing data of a study of neurological immune-mediated disorders. The germline V gene has CDR1 DFQATT and CDR2 SNEGSKA (reference sequence). There are 14 residues in the CDR3. V was trimmed by 5 bases and J by 4 bases, leaving 16 bases between them. This clonotype was detected many times. In TCRdb, the 5' RACE reads were re-called with MiXCR into one record per CDR3 protein. Of around 30,000 distinct CDR3 sequences in the sample, roughly 1.6% are singletons; the top ten hold around 9.2%. The chain recombines TRBV20-1 with TRBJ2-3; D possibly corresponds to TRBD2 (5 bases). This receptor was obtained from a woman aged 25 to 39 with multiple sclerosis. The material sequenced was PBMCs. Here the CDR3 DNA reads TGCAGTGCTCGGAACCCGTCCGGGGCAGATACGCAGTATTTT. Its translation is CSARNPSGADTQYF.